The clone carrying this T cell receptor beta chain was seen once. Its antigen is currently unknown. Using immunoSEQ multiplex PCR, the repertoire was profiled, and TCRdb retains in-frame clones only, with some absent. The sample lists about 120,000 clones; about 83% were seen once. Separate from the roughly 700-subject first cohort, the roughly 130-subject validation cohort was the one that the donors belonged to. This sample was taken from a study of cytomegalovirus exposure and HLA in healthy donors. Study-wide background: The same platform was used for the roughly 120 validation repertoires as for the approximately 730 first-cohort repertoires, as reported in a later analysis.

The CDR3 spans 15 residues. Germline-derived CDR1 and CDR2 are SGHVS and FNYEAQ. V was shortened by 5 bases and J by 4 bases, with 17 bases between the two germline ends. Study-wide results and caveats: Some public TCRs appeared in many individuals, while most sequences were rare. Researchers catalogued about 150 TCR beta chains as cytomegalovirus-associated.

This clonotype was obtained from a man between 18 and 29 years old in good health and CMV-seronegative. Material for sequencing was PBMCs. The rearrangement uses TRBV7-6 and TRBJ1-2; D gene unclear. The CDR3 bases are TGTGCCAGCAGCATTAGCTCCGGCGGGTCCTATGGCTACACCTTC. This gives the protein CASSISSGGSYGYTF.